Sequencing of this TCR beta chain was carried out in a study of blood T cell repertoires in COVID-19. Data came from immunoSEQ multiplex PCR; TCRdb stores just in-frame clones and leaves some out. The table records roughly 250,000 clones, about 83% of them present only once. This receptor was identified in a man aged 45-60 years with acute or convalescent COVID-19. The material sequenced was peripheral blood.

The CDR3 nucleotides are TGTGCCAGCAGCTTAGCACAGGGGGCGGGAGGCTACACCTTC. It codes for CASSLAQGAGGYTF. This chain uses TRBV7-2 with TRBJ1-2; 9 bases agree with TRBD1. CDR1 SGHTA and CDR2 FQGNSA come from the germline V gene. The CDR3 covers 14 residues. V lost 0 bases and J lost 8; bases outside the gene matches: 4.